These 13 T cell receptor beta chains were all obtained from the same sample, sequenced in a study of beta chain features in type 1 diabetes. Reverse transcription of all isolated RNA meant that expressed TCRB transcripts were sequenced. Measured with immunoSEQ multiplex PCR; TCRdb has only the in-frame clones, and not every one. The data show some 180,000 clones, with approximately 13% seen just once and 0.55% to 0.8% held by the top ten. The sample consisted of central memory CD4+ T cells from blood. These receptors originate from a woman between 18 and 29 years old in good health.

In its sample, this clone was seen a few times. The chain combines TRBV2 with TRBJ2-6; 10 nucleotides match TRBD1. Germline V lookup: CDR1 SNHLY, CDR2 FYNNEI. The CDR3 sequence is 19 residues long. Trimming took 6 bases from V and 3 from J; bases not matched to a gene: 14. The CDR3 reads CASRSRFGTGESGANVLTF. CDR3 nucleotides: TGTGCCAGCAGGTCCCGTTTTGGGACAGGGGAGAGTGGGGCCAACGTCCTGACTTTC. Complete variable domain (other parts from reference TRBV2 and TRBJ2-6): EPEVTQTPSHQVTQMGQEVILRCVPISNHLYFYWYRQILGQKVEFLVSFYNNEISEKSEIFDDQFSVERPDGSNFTLKIRSTKLEDSAMYFCASRSRFGTGESGANVLTFGAGSRLTVL.

The table lists this clone with a few counts. The CDR3 sequence is CASTLTGGHEQYF. The CDR3 DNA sequence: TGTGCCAGCACTCTGACAGGGGGCCACGAGCAGTACTTC. The chain links TRBV25-1 to TRBJ2-7; TRBD1 matches at 10 bases. The CDR3 covers 13 residues. The trim removed 7 bases at V and 5 bases at J, leaving 5 bases unmatched. Germline-derived CDR1 and CDR2 are MGHDK and SYGVNS.

V gene TRBV30 combines with J gene TRBJ1-2; D is unresolved. Germline CDR1 reads GTSNPN; CDR2 reads SVGIG (reference sequence). The CDR3 runs 13 residues. V lost 0 bases, J lost 7 bases, and 12 bases lay in between. The DNA for the CDR3 is TGTGCCTGGAGTGTGCCGGTCACTAGTGGCTACACCTTC. Its translation: CAWSVPVTSGYTF.

This clone was recorded a few times. The CDR3 sequence is CASSLSVTSRGEQYF. In DNA, the CDR3 is TGTGCCAGCAGTTTATCGGTGACTAGCCGGGGCGAGCAGTACTTC. The chain employs TRBV28 and TRBJ2-7, with TRBD2 matching 7 bases. The CDR3 loop spans 15 amino acids. Germline values: CDR1 MDHEN, CDR2 SYDVKM. With V trimmed by 1 base and J by 6 bases, 9 bases remained unmatched.

This clone was seen only once. The rearrangement links TRBV5-4 to TRBJ2-7, with D unclear. Germline assignment: CDR1 SGHNT and CDR2 YYREEE (reference sequence). V was trimmed by 0 bases and J by 2 bases, leaving 15 bases between them. The CDR3 covers 16 residues. The CDR3 spells CASSLGVQAKTYEQYF. In nucleotides, the CDR3 is TGTGCCAGCAGCTTGGGGGTCCAGGCGAAAACCTACGAGCAGTACTTC.

V is TRBV25-1 and J is TRBJ1-1, with 8 bases lining up with TRBD1. Per germline, CDR1 MGHDK and CDR2 SYGVNS. Trimming cost V 4 bases and J 5 bases; bases outside gene matches: 6. The length of the CDR3 is 14 residues. The CDR3 spells CASSAHRGGTEAFF. The DNA of the CDR3 is TGTGCCAGCAGTGCGCACAGGGGGGGTACTGAAGCTTTCTTT.

This clone was detected only a few times. The chain recombines TRBV7-2 with TRBJ2-1, with 9 bases matching TRBD1. The CDR3 sequence is 15 residues long. After removal of 5 bases from V and 1 base from J, the junction contained 3 bases not matched to a gene. Germline V gene sequence: CDR1 SGHTA, CDR2 FQGNSA. In DNA, the CDR3 is TGTGCCAGCAGCCCGGACAGGGGATCCTACAATGAGCAGTTCTTC. Protein: CASSPDRGSYNEQFF.

This chain links TRBV7-9 with TRBJ2-5; a possible D gene is TRBD2 (6 bases). Trimming removed 1 base at V and 4 bases at J, with 13 bases between. CDR3 length: 15 amino acids. Germline V gene sequence: CDR1 SEHNR, CDR2 FQNEAQ (reference sequence). CDR3 DNA: TGTGCCAGCAGCTTAGGGGCTGGAGGGGTAGAGACCCAGTACTTC. Amino acids: CASSLGAGGVETQYF. Variable domain in full (rest from reference TRBV7-9 and TRBJ2-5): DTGVSQNPRHKITKRGQNVTFRCDPISEHNRLYWYRQTLGQGPEFLTYFQNEAQLEKSRLLSDRFSAERPKGSFSTLEIQRTEQGDSAMYLCASSLGAGGVETQYFGPGTRLLVL.

This clone has a handful of counts. The chain combines TRBV11-3 with TRBJ2-3; D possibly corresponds to TRBD2 (5 bases). This CDR3 region has 12 residues. V dropped 5 bases and J dropped 4 bases, with 7 bases sitting between them. Germline V gives CDR1 SGHNT, CDR2 YENEEA. The CDR3 sequence: CASSMRADTQYF. The CDR3 nucleotides read TGTGCCAGCAGCATGAGGGCAGATACGCAGTATTTT.

This clone was recorded a few times. V usage is TRBV5-1 and J usage is TRBJ2-1; 11 positions agree with TRBD2. The trim removed 3 bases at V and 10 bases at J, leaving 9 bases unmatched. This CDR3 has 15 amino acids. Germline values: CDR1 SGHRS, CDR2 YFSETQ. CDR3 protein: CASSSVAGGPGEQFF. CDR3 bases: TGCGCCAGCAGCTCTGTAGCGGGAGGGCCTGGGGAGCAGTTCTTC.

This clone was counted a few times. The rearrangement uses TRBV6-6 and TRBJ1-1; the D gene is possibly TRBD1 (5 bases). This CDR3 comprises 13 residues. Germline assignment: CDR1 MNHNY and CDR2 SVGAGI (reference sequence). V shed 6 bases and J shed 3 bases, with 11 bases lying between them. CDR3 loop: CASRRGSDTEAFF. CDR3 nucleotide sequence: TGTGCCAGCAGACGGGGGAGTGACACTGAAGCTTTCTTT.

This clone came up many times. V is TRBV7-2 and J is TRBJ2-1, with 8 bases that match TRBD2. J lost 8 bases, V lost 5 bases, and 5 bases had no gene match. The CDR3 sequence is 13 residues long. The germline gives CDR1 SGHTA, CDR2 FQGNSA. The CDR3, as DNA: TGTGCCAGCAGCGCCGGGACTAGTGATGAGCAGTTCTTC. Translated, it gives CASSAGTSDEQFF. The variable domain in full, with the rest retrieved from reference TRBV7-2 and TRBJ2-1, is GAGVSQSPSNKVTEKGKDVELRCDPISGHTALYWYRQSLGQGLEFLIYFQGNSAPDKSGLPSDRFSAERTGGSVSTLTIQRTQQEDSAVYLCASSAGTSDEQFFGPGTRLTVL.

A few counts support this clone. The chain employs TRBV29-1 and TRBJ1-1; D might be TRBD1 (6 bases). This CDR3 spans 13 amino acids. Germline values: CDR1 SQVTM, CDR2 ANQGSEA. V lost 4 bases and J 8 bases, leaving 17 bases between the germline ends. In DNA form, the CDR3 reads TGCAGCGTTGTTTGGGGGCTCGCCGGAGAAGCTTTCTTT. This translates into CSVVWGLAGEAFF. Drawing the rest from reference TRBV29-1 and TRBJ1-1, the complete variable domain is SAVISQKPSRDICQRGTSLTIQCQVDSQVTMMFWYRQQPGQSLTLIATANQGSEATYESGFVIDKFPISRPNLTFSTLTVSNMSPEDSSIYLCSVVWGLAGEAFFGQGTRLTVV.